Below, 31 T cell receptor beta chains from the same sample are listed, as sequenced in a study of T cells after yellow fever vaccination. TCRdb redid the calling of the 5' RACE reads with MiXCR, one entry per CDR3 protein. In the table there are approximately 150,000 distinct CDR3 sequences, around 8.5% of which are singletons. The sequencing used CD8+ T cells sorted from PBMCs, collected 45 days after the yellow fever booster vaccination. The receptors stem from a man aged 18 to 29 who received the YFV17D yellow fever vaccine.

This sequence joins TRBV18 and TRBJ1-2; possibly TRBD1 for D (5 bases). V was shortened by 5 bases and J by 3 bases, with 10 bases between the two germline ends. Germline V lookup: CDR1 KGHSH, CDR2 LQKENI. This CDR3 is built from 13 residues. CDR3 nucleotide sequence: TGTGCCAGCTCAAGTCCGGGACACTATGGCTACACCTTC. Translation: CASSSPGHYGYTF.

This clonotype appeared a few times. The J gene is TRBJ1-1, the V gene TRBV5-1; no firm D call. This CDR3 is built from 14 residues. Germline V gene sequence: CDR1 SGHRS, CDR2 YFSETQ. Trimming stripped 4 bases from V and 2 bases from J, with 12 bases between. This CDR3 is CASSGIPTNTEAFF. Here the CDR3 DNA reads TGCGCCAGCAGCGGAATTCCGACTAACACTGAAGCTTTCTTT. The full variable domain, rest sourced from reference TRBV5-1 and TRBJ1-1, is KAGVTQTPRYLIKTRGQQVTLSCSPISGHRSVSWYQQTPGQGLQFLFEYFSETQRNKGNFPGRFSGRQFSNSRSEMNVSTLELGDSALYLCASSGIPTNTEAFFGQGTRLTVV.

DNA for the CDR3: TGCAGCGTTGACGGACGGACAGAAGCTTTCTTT. Its translation: CSVDGRTEAFF. The gene calls are TRBV29-1 and TRBJ1-1, with a weak D call TRBD1 (5 bases). The ends were cut back, 3 bases at V and 8 bases at J, with 10 bases in the middle. The germline V gene encodes CDR1 SQVTM and CDR2 ANQGSEA. There are 11 residues in the CDR3.

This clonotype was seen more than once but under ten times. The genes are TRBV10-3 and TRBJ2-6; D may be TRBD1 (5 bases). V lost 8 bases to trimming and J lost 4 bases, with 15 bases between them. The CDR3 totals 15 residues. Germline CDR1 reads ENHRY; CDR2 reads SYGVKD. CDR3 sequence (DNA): TGTGCCATCGGAACCCCTGGGGCCGGGGCCAACGTCCTGACTTTC. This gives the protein CAIGTPGAGANVLTF.

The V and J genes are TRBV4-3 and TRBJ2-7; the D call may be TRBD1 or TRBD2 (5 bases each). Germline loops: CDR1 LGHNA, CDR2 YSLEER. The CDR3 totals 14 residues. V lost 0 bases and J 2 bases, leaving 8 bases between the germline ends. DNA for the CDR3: TGCGCCAGCAGCCAAGATCTGGGACCCTACGAGCAGTACGTC. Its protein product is CASSQDLGPYEQYV.

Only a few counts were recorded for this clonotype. The CDR3 here is CASSSSGTGRNNEKLFF. The CDR3 DNA is TGTGCCAGCAGTAGTTCCGGGACAGGGAGAAATAACGAAAAACTGTTTTTT. This rearrangement joins TRBV6-1 to TRBJ1-4; TRBD1 agrees at 9 bases. Germline CDR1 is MNHNS and CDR2 is SASEGT. V was pared by 5 bases and J by 8 bases, with 15 bases of the junction left unmatched. The CDR3 covers 17 residues.

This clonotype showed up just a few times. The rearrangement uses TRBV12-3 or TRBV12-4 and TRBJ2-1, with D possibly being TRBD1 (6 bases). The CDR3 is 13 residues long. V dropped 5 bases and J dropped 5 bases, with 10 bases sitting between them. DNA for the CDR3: TGTGCCAGCAGTATTACAGGGCACAATGAGCAGTTCTTC. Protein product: CASSITGHNEQFF.

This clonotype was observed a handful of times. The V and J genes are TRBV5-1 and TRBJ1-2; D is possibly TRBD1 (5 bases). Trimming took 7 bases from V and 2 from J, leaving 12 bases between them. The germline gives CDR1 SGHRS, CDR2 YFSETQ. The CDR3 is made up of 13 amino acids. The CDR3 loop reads CASHGGDNYGYTF. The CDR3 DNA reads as TGCGCCAGCCACGGAGGGGACAACTATGGCTACACCTTC. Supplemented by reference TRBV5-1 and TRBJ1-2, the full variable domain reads KAGVTQTPRYLIKTRGQQVTLSCSPISGHRSVSWYQQTPGQGLQFLFEYFSETQRNKGNFPGRFSGRQFSNSRSEMNVSTLELGDSALYLCASHGGDNYGYTFGSGTRLTVV.

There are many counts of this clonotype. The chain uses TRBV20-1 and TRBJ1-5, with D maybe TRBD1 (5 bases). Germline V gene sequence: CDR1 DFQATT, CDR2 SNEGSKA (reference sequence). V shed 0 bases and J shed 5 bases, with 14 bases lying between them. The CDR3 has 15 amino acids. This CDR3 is CSARDGYLGDQPQHF. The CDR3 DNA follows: TGCAGTGCTAGAGACGGCTACTTAGGGGATCAGCCCCAGCATTTT.

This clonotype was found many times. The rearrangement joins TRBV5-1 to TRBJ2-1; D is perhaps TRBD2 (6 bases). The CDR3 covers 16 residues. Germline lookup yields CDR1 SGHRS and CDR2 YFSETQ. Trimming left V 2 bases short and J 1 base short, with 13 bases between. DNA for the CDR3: TGCGCCAGCAGCTTATCGGGGGTACATTCCTACAATGAGCAGTTCTTC. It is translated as CASSLSGVHSYNEQFF.

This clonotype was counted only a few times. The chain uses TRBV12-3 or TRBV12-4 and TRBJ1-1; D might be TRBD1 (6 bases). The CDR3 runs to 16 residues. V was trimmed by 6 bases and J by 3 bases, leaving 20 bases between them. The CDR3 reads CASSHGRGGAHTEAFF. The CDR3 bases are TGTGCCAGCAGCCACGGTCGCGGGGGCGCGCACACTGAAGCTTTCTTT.

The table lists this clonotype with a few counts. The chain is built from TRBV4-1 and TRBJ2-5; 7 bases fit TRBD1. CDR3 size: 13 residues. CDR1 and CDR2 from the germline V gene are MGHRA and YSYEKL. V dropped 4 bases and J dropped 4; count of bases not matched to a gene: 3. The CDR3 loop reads CASSPRQGETQYF. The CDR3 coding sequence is TGCGCCAGCAGCCCAAGACAGGGAGAGACCCAGTACTTC.

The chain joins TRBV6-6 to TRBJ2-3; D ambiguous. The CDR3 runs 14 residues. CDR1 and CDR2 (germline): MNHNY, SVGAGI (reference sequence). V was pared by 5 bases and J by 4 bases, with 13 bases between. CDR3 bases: TGTGCCAGCAGTATGGCCTCTGAGCCAGATACGCAGTATTTT. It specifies CASSMASEPDTQYF.

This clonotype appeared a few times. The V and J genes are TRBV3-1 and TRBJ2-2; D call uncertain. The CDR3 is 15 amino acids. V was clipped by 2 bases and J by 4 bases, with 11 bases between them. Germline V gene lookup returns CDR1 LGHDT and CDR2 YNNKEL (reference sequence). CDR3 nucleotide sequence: TGTGCCAGCAGCCAAAGTCAGGCGCTCACCGGGGAGCTGTTTTTT. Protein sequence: CASSQSQALTGELFF.

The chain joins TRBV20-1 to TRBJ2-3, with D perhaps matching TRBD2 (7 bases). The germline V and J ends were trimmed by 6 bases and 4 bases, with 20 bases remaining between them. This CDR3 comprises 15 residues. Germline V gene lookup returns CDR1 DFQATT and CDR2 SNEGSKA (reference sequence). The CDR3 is CSAVTVRGRADTQYF. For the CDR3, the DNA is TGCAGTGCGGTAACTGTGCGGGGGCGGGCAGATACGCAGTATTTT.

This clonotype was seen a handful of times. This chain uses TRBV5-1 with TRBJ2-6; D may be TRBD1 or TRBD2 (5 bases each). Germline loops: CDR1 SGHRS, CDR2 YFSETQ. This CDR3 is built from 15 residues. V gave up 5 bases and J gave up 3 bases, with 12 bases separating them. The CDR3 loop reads CASRQEAYGANVLTF. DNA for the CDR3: TGCGCCAGCAGACAGGAGGCTTATGGGGCCAACGTCCTGACTTTC.

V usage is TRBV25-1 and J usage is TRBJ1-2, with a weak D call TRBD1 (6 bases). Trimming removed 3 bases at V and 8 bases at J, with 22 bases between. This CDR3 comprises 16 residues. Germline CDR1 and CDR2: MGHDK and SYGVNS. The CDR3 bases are TGTGCCAGCAGTGACTCCCCCATAGGGACGGACAGAGGCTACACCTTC. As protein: CASSDSPIGTDRGYTF.

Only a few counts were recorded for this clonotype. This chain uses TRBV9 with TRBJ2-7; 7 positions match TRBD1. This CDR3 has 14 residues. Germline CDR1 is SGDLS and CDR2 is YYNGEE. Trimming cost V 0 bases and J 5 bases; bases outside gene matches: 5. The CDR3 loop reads CASSVGQGRHEQYF. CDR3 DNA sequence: TGTGCCAGCAGCGTAGGACAGGGTCGCCACGAGCAGTACTTC.

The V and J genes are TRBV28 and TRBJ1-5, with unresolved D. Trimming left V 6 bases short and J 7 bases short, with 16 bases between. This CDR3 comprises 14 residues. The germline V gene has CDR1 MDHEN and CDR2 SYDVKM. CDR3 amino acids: CASSRREGGQPQHF. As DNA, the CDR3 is TGTGCCAGCAGCCGTAGGGAGGGCGGCCAGCCCCAGCATTTT.

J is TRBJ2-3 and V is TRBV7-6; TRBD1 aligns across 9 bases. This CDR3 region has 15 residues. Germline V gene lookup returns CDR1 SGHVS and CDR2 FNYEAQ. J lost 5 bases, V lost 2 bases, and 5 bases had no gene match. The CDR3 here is CASSLTGGAGDTQYF. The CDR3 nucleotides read TGTGCCAGCAGCTTAACAGGGGGCGCAGGAGATACGCAGTATTTT.

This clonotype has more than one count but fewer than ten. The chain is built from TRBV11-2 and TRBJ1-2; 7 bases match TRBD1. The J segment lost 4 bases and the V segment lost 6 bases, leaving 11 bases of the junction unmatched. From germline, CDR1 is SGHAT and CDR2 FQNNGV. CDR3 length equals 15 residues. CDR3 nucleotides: TGTGCCAGCAGAAAGGGACAGCTGTCTAGCTATGGCTACACCTTC. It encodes CASRKGQLSSYGYTF.

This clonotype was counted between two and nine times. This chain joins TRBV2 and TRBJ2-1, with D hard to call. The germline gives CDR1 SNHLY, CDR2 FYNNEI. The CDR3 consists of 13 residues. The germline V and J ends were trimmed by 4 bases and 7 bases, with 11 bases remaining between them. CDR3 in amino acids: CASSVSPTNEQFF. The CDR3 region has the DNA TGTGCCAGCAGTGTTAGCCCCACAAATGAGCAGTTCTTC.

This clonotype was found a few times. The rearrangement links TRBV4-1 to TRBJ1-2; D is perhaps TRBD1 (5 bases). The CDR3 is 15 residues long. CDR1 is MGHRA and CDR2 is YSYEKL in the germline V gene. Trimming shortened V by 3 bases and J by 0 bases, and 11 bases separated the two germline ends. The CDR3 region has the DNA TGCGCCAGCAGCCAGGGGGTCGCCGCTAACTATGGCTACACCTTC. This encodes CASSQGVAANYGYTF.

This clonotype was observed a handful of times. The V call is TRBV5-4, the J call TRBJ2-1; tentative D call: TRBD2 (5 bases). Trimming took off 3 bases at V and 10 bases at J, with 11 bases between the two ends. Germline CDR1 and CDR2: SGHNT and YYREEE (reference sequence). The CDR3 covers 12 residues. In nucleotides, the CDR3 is TGTGCCAGCAGCTCACGGACTCCAGAGCAGTTCTTC. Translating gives CASSSRTPEQFF. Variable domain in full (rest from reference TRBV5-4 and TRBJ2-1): ETGVTQSPTHLIKTRGQQVTLRCSSQSGHNTVSWYQQALGQGPQFIFQYYREEENGRGNFPPRFSGLQFPNYSSELNVNALELDDSALYLCASSSRTPEQFFGPGTRLTVL.

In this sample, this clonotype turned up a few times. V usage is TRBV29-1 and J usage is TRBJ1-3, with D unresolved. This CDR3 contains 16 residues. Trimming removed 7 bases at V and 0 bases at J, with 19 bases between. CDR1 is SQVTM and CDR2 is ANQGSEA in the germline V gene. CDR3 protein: CSASVGELNSGNTIYF. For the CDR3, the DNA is TGCAGCGCCAGTGTCGGGGAACTTAACTCTGGAAACACCATATATTTT.

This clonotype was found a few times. The DNA for the CDR3 is TGTGCCACCAGTCAAGCGACCGGGCCATACACAGATACGCAGTATTTT. This encodes CATSQATGPYTDTQYF. This sequence joins TRBV24-1 and TRBJ2-3; no definite D call. Trimming left V 6 bases short and J 2 bases short, with 17 bases between. There are 16 residues in the CDR3. CDR1 KGHDR and CDR2 SFDVKD come from the germline V gene.

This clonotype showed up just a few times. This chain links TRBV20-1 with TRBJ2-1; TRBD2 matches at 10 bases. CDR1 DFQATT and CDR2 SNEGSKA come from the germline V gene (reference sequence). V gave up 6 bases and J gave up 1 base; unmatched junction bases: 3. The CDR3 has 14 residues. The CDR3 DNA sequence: TGCAGTGCCCCGGGACTAGCGTCCTACAATGAGCAGTTCTTC. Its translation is CSAPGLASYNEQFF.

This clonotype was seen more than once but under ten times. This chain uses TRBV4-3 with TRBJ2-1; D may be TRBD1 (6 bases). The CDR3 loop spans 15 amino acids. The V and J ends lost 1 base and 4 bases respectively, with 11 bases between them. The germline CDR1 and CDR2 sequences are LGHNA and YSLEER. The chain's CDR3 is CASSQVGTGYNEQFF. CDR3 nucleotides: TGCGCCAGCAGCCAAGTAGGTACAGGGTACAATGAGCAGTTCTTC.

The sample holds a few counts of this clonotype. The DNA for the CDR3 is TGTGCCAGCAATCGGGAGGACGGAGCCTACGAGCAGTACTTC. Residues: CASNREDGAYEQYF. The V gene is TRBV6-2 or TRBV6-3, the J gene TRBJ2-7; 7 positions agree with TRBD2. This CDR3 is 14 amino acids long. Germline values: CDR1 MNHEY, CDR2 SVGEGT. V trimming: 7 bases; J trimming: 2 bases; junction bases outside the gene matches: 8.

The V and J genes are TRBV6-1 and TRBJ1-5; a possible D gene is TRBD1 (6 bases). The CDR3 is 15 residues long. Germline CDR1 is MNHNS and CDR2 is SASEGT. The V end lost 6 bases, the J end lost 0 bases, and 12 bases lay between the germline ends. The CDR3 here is CASSDRRYSNQPQHF. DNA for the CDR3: TGTGCCAGCAGCGACAGGCGCTATAGCAATCAGCCCCAGCATTTT.

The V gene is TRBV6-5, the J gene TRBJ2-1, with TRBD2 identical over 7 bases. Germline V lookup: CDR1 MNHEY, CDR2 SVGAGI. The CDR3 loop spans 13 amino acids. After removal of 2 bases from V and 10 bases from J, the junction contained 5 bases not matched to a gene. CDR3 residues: CASSYHQGGEQFF. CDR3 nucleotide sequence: TGTGCCAGCAGTTACCACCAGGGAGGGGAGCAGTTCTTC.